This is a list of T cell receptor beta chains from one sample in a study of T cell responses to AZD1222 COVID-19 vaccine. Repertoires were generated with immunoSEQ multiplex PCR, while TCRdb's copy carries only in-frame clones and drops some. The sample shows 60,000 to 90,000 clones, over 65% of them seen only once. This sample comprised peripheral blood, obtained 28 days after the second dose of the MenACWY control vaccine. Receptors originate from an adult who received the MenACWY meningococcal vaccine as a control. Each CDR3 is given with its conserved first and last residue. The D gene is left open where the match is weak. The size of a clone is reported for some rows only, either as once, few or many, or as a class for expanded clones.

TGTGCCAGCAGCTTGGTGACTAGCCGCTACGAGCAGTACTTC,CASSLVTSRYEQYF,TRBD2,TRBV5-6,TRBJ2-7,NA
TGTGCCAGCAGCTTGACAGCGAACACTGAAGCTTTCTTT,CASSLTANTEAFF,NA,TRBV7-2,TRBJ1-1,NA
TGCAGCGTTGAGGGGCAACGGGCTGGACCGGATTTCAATGAGCAGTTCTTC,CSVEGQRAGPDFNEQFF,NA,TRBV29-1,TRBJ2-1,NA
TGTGCCAGCAGCCTAGCTAGTCGAAACACCATATATTTT,CASSLASRNTIYF,NA,TRBV3-1/TRBV3-2,TRBJ1-3,NA
TGTGCCACCAGCAGTAGCGGGAGAGGAGGGAATACGCAGTATTTT,CATSSSGRGGNTQYF,TRBD2,TRBV15,TRBJ2-3,once
TGCGCCAGCAGCTTGTCGTCAGGCAGGGTGGGCGAGCAGTACTTC,CASSLSSGRVGEQYF,NA,TRBV5-1,TRBJ2-7,NA
TGTGCCAGCAGCCCATCAGACAGGGGGAACTATGGCTACACCTTC,CASSPSDRGNYGYTF,TRBD1,TRBV7-8,TRBJ1-2,NA
TGTGCCAGCAGCAATGAAAACATTCAGTACTTC,CASSNENIQYF,NA,TRBV7-2,TRBJ2-4,NA
TGTGCCAGCAGCCCCGGGAGGGTAACGTACGAGCAGTACTTC,CASSPGRVTYEQYF,TRBD2,TRBV27,TRBJ2-7,NA
TGTGCCAGCTCACCAGCCGGGACAACTAGCACAGATACGCAGTATTTT,CASSPAGTTSTDTQYF,NA,TRBV18,TRBJ2-3,NA
TGTGCCTGGAAAACAGGGGTTTCACCCCTCCACTTT,CAWKTGVSPLHF,TRBD1,TRBV30,TRBJ1-6,NA
TGTGCCAGTAGTAAAGCAGGGGGGCACGAGCAGTACTTC,CASSKAGGHEQYF,NA,TRBV19,TRBJ2-7,few